The clone carrying this T cell receptor (beta chain) was found a few times. The antigen is unknown. The data were obtained in a study of T-cell reconstitution after alpha-beta-depleted transplantation in children. V lost 1 base, J lost 3 bases, and 13 bases lay in between. Germline CDR1 reads SGHTA; CDR2 reads FQGNSA. The CDR3 length is 15 residues. TCRbeta library preparation incorporated unique molecular identifiers. MiXCR, applied by TCRdb to the PCR reads, yields one record per CDR3 protein. The profile shows about 300,000 distinct CDR3 sequences, around 7.3% of them singletons. Study findings and constraints: Elevated TCRbeta diversity at day 60 was traced, in some patients, to surviving recipient T cells and thymic progenitors. Several hundred rapidly expanded clones from non-depleted graft cells reportedly supplied alpha-beta T cells about two months post-transplant. At the one-year point after transplant, T-cell counts and TCRbeta diversity were found to come mostly from T cells that had been newly produced.

This specimen consisted of peripheral blood, obtained 360 days after TCRalphabeta/CD19-depleted stem cell transplant. The TCR comes from a female patient younger than 10 who had a stem cell transplant for Fanconi anemia, so the T cells may come from the graft donor. The V gene is TRBV7-2, the J gene TRBJ2-7; D is unclear. The CDR3 DNA is TGTGCCAGCAGCTTAGTTGAGTCTTCTAACTACGAGCAGTACTTC. Protein product: CASSLVESSNYEQYF.